The clone carrying this T cell receptor (beta chain) showed up many times. TCRdb used MiXCR to reprocess the 5' RACE reads, holding one entry per CDR3 protein. The sample holds over 100,000 distinct CDR3 sequences, 10% to 12% seen once. Germline CDR1 DFQATT, CDR2 SNEGSKA (reference sequence). This CDR3 comprises 15 residues. V lost 3 bases to trimming and J lost 1 base, with 14 bases between them. The sample comes from a study of CD8 T cells in ankylosing spondylitis. What was sequenced was blood, either unsorted or a sorted T cell fraction (not recorded which). V gene TRBV20-1 combines with J gene TRBJ2-3; TRBD1 might be the D (6 bases). The source is a female donor with ankylosing spondylitis or in good health (not recorded which). DNA for the CDR3: TGCAGTGCTAGTATAACAGGGCCAGGCACAGATACGCAGTATTTT. Protein: CSASITGPGTDTQYF.